This T cell receptor beta chain was profiled in a study of graft-versus-host responses after intestinal transplantation. Study as a whole: The recipients all started with anti-thymocyte globulin induction and then took tacrolimus and steroids for about three years. Study-level points and caveats: Researchers found GvH clones in recipient marrow, and some showed up first in ileum or blood. The highest levels of circulating GvH clones went along with early declines in HvG clones after transplant.

Germline V gene sequence: CDR1 LNHDA, CDR2 SQIVND (reference sequence). The CDR3 sequence is 13 residues long. V lost 7 bases and J lost 11, with 20 bases in between. Regarding this clone: Its specificity is unknown.

Generated by immunoSEQ multiplex PCR, the TCRdb table keeps only in-frame clones and is missing some. The top ten clones hold 0.35% of a sample with more than 75,000 clones, 80% to 95% of them seen once. The sample in question was unstimulated CD4+ T cells sorted from spleen or lymph node cells, obtained before transplant. The chain links TRBV19 to TRBJ1-1, with D perhaps TRBD1 (6 bases). The sequence came from a human donor who was the organ donor for an intestinal transplant. The CDR3 here is CASTGRGASGAFF. CDR3 sequence (DNA): TGTGCCAGTACAGGCAGGGGTGCTTCGGGGGCTTTCTTT.